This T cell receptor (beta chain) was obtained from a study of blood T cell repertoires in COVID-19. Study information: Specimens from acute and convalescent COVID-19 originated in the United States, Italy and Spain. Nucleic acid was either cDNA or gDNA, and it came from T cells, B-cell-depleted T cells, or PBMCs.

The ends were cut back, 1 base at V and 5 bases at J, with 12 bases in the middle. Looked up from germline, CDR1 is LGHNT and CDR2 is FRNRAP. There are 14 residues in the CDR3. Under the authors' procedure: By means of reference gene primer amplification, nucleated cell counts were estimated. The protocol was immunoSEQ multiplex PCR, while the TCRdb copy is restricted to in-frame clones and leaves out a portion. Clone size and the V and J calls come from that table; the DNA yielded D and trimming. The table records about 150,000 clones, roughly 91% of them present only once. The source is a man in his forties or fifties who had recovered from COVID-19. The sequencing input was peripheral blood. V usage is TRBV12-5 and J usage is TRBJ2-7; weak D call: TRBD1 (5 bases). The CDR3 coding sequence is TGTGCTAGTGGTTTGGGGGGCCGCAGGGACGAGCAGTACTTC. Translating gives CASGLGGRRDEQYF.